This TCR beta chain was found in a study of blood T cell repertoires in COVID-19 (dated by TCRdb to the early 2020s). Notes on the research overall: Samples covering the acute and convalescent phases of COVID-19 were provided by collaborators in the United States, Italy and Spain. The material from the prospective study consisted of cDNA or gDNA derived from T cells, B-cell-depleted T cells, or PBMCs. Subjects who had been exposed to COVID-19, were actively infected with it, or had recovered from it provided the deeply sampled blood TCRbeta repertoires that made up the dataset. The repertoires were made available in a free public database intended to serve as a resource for research on the immune response to SARS-CoV-2. The samples were drawn from the first 160 participants of the ongoing ImmuneRACE study and from some 1,300 subjects provided by 6 global collaborators. A de-identified subject ID, COVID-19 status, age in years and sex were almost always included in the sample metadata. HLA class I and class II types, where available, came from metadata supplied by the sample provider rather than from assay-based typing.

What the authors observed across the whole study: The amount of clinical and demographic metadata varied by source and participant and was provided uncurated.

At one collaborating source in Seattle, patients were enrolled during active infection and were followed longitudinally through the course of disease. Each collaborating institution followed its own protocols to collect whole blood in K2EDTA tubes. Collaborator samples were shipped for TCRbeta analysis as frozen whole blood, isolated PBMCs, or DNA extracted from either sample type. The count of this clone is one. The antigen it recognizes is unknown. Base quality data are lacking; no much larger clone is found one base away. Germline trimming: 5 bases from V, 5 bases from J; junction bases outside gene matches: 8. Inclusive of the bounding cysteine and phenylalanine, the CDR3 is 16 residues long. Only the CDR3 DNA stays, 48 bases, in frame from base 1. The germline V gene gives CDR1 as SNHLY and CDR2 as FYNNEI. The immunoSEQ Assay, a bias-controlled multiplex PCR, was used to amplify TCRbeta CDR3 regions from genomic DNA. Under the source paper's analysis protocol: The number of nucleated cells in each sample was estimated by amplification of reference gene primers within the assay. Sequence reads were collapsed and filtered to measure the absolute abundance of every unique TCRbeta CDR3 rearrangement. For each sample, productive Simpson clonality was calculated as the square root of Simpson's diversity index over productive rearrangements. Not all clones reach the TCRdb copy of this immuneACCESS table, which keeps in-frame sequences only. Checked studies attribute under half of the gap to unresolved V genes and leave the rest unexplained. V, J and clone size are those of that table, while D and trimming were read from the DNA. The sample table shows 250,000 to 300,000 clones, and roughly 86% are seen once. The ten largest make up roughly 12% of the sample.

The receptor comes from a woman in her 30s with COVID-19, enrolled during active disease. Sequences were obtained from peripheral blood. Recombination connected TRBV2 to TRBJ2-7, with TRBD2 matching 14 junction bases. The DNA is TGTGCCAGCAGTTCTCGGACTAGCGGGAGGATCCACGAGCAGTACTTC. It specifies CASSSRTSGRIHEQYF.